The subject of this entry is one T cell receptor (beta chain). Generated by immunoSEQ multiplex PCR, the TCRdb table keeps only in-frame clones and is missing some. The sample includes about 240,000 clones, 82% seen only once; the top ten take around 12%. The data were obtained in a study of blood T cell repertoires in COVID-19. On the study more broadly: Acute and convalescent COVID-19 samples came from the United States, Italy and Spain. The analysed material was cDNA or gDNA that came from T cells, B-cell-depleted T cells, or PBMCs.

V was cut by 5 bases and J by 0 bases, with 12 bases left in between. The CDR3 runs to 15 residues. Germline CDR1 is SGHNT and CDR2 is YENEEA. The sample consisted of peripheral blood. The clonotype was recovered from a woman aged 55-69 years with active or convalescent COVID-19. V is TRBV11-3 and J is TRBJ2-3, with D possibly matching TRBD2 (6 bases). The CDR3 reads CASSPGLTSTDTQYF. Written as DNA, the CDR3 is TGTGCCAGCAGCCCAGGACTAACAAGCACAGATACGCAGTATTTT.